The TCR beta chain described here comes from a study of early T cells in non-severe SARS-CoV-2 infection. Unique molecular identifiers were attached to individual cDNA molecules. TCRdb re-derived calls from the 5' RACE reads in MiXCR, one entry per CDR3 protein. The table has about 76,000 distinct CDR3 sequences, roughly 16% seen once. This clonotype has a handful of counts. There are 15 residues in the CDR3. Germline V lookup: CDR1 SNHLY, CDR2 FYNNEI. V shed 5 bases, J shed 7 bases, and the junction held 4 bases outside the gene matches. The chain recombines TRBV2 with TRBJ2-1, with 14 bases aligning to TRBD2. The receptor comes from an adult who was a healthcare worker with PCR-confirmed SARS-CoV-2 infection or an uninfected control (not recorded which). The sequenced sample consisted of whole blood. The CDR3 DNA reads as TGTGCCAGCAGTCGACTAGCGGGAGGGGTGAATGAGCAGTTCTTC. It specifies CASSRLAGGVNEQFF.